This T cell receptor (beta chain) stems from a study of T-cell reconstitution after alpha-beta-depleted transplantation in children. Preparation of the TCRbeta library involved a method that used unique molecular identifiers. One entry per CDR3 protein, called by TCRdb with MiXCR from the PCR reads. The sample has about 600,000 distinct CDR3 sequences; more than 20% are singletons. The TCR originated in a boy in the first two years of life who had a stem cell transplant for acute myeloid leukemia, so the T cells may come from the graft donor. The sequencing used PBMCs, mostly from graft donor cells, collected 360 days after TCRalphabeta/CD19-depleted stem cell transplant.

In DNA form, the CDR3 reads TGCGCCAGCAGCTTGGCCGGGTACACCGGACCGCTCAATGAGCAGTTCTTC. Its protein product is CASSLAGYTGPLNEQFF. J is TRBJ2-1 and V is TRBV5-1; D not resolved. The V end lost 0 bases, the J end lost 6 bases, and 19 bases lay between the germline ends. The germline CDR1 and CDR2 sequences are SGHRS and YFSETQ. There are 17 residues in the CDR3.